Below are 8 T cell receptor beta chains sequenced from a single sample in a study of blood T cells in healthy people across ages (dated by TCRdb to 2015 to 2017). The method behind the library was 5' RACE. TCRdb names Illumina HiSeq 2500 as the instrument used. A second PCR of roughly 7 to 12 cycles was performed with a sample-barcoded 5' primer and a J-beta primer mix. TCRdb cleaned the public reads at Q25 with fastp, built clones with MiXCR and kept in-frame beta chains. Rows merge per CDR3 protein into single entries with the most common DNA and genes. A total of 730,000 or so distinct CDR3 sequences appear in this sample, around 41% of them only once. The top ten clones comprise roughly 30% of the sample. The material sequenced was blood. The receptors shown here come from a man older than 75 in good health.

The gene calls are TRBV20-1 and TRBJ1-6, with TRBD1 matching over 7 bases. Germline values: CDR1 DFQATT, CDR2 SNEGSKA (reference sequence). The CDR3 sequence is 13 residues long. J lost 7 bases, V lost 7 bases, and 7 bases had no gene match. The CDR3 is CSVRTGDNSPLHF. The CDR3 DNA follows: TGCAGTGTCCGGACAGGAGACAATTCACCCCTCCACTTT.

The CDR3 sequence is CASSAGTGWYDEQFF. The CDR3, as DNA: TGTGCCAGCAGCGCCGGGACAGGGTGGTACGATGAGCAGTTCTTC. The V call is TRBV5-4, the J call TRBJ2-1, with 9 positions matching TRBD1. The J segment lost 8 bases and the V segment lost 4 bases, leaving 10 bases of the junction unmatched. CDR1 is SGHNT, CDR2 YYREEE, per germline (reference sequence). The CDR3 length is 15 residues.

This clonotype was seen once. The chain joins TRBV6-4 to TRBJ2-1; no definite D call. With 4 bases removed from V and 6 bases from J, the gap between germline ends came to 10 bases. Germline values: CDR1 MRHNA, CDR2 SNTAGT. CDR3 length: 13 residues. The CDR3 DNA reads TGTGCCAGCAGTGTAGACCACCTCAATGAGCAGTTCTTC. It is translated as CASSVDHLNEQFF.

The genes are TRBV6-5 and TRBJ1-2, with D possibly being TRBD1 (6 bases). Germline CDR1 is MNHEY and CDR2 is SVGAGI. CDR3 length equals 13 residues. The ends were cut back, 5 bases at V and 6 bases at J, with 13 bases in the middle. The CDR3 here is CASSRRRTDGYTF. Here the CDR3 DNA reads TGTGCCAGCAGTCGGCGAAGGACAGATGGCTACACCTTC.

This clonotype came up a few times. The chain uses TRBV7-2 and TRBJ1-1; perhaps TRBD1 as D (6 bases). This CDR3 has 14 residues. The V end lost 1 base, the J end lost 5 bases, and 11 bases lay between the germline ends. Germline values: CDR1 SGHTA, CDR2 FQGNSA. DNA for the CDR3: TGTGCCAGCAGCTTAGTACAGGGTTATACTGAAGCTTTCTTT. The encoded protein is CASSLVQGYTEAFF.

This chain connects TRBV20-1 to TRBJ1-4; 8 bases are a match to TRBD1. Germline-derived CDR1 and CDR2 are DFQATT and SNEGSKA (reference sequence). The CDR3 spans 15 residues. The J segment lost 7 bases and the V segment lost 1 base, leaving 8 bases of the junction unmatched. The CDR3 DNA follows: TGCAGTGCTAGAGCGTTCAGGGGGCTTGGTGAAAAACTGTTTTTT. Its protein is CSARAFRGLGEKLFF.

The genes are TRBV6-1 and TRBJ2-1; D is unclear. Between the trimmed V and J ends, which lost 4 bases and 0 bases, there was a span of 19 bases. Germline-derived CDR1 and CDR2 are MNHNS and SASEGT. The CDR3 covers 18 residues. The CDR3 loop reads CASSAPLGVNGSYNEQFF. CDR3 nucleotide sequence: TGTGCCAGCAGTGCCCCACTTGGGGTAAACGGCTCCTACAATGAGCAGTTCTTC.

V gene TRBV6-2 or TRBV6-3 combines with J gene TRBJ2-3, with D perhaps assigned TRBD1 or TRBD2 (6 bases each). The V end was cut by 6 bases, the J end by 2 bases, with 12 bases between. CDR1 and CDR2 (germline): MNHEY, SVGEGT. The CDR3 spans 14 residues. The CDR3 is CASRPGATTDTQYF. DNA for the CDR3: TGTGCCAGCAGGCCGGGGGCCACCACAGATACGCAGTATTTT.